The 24 T cell receptor beta chains given below trace back to one sample, sequenced in a study of blood T cell repertoires in COVID-19. Assay used: immunoSEQ multiplex PCR; TCRdb lists only in-frame clones, some missing. The sample lists 30,000 to 40,000 clones; around 80% were seen once. The specimen was peripheral blood. These receptor sequences come from a man aged 60 to 69 with COVID-19, enrolled during active disease.

Only a few counts were recorded for this clone. The rearrangement joins TRBV7-2 to TRBJ1-1, with D perhaps matching TRBD1 (6 bases). V lost 7 bases and J lost 4, with 19 bases in between. Germline CDR1 SGHTA, CDR2 FQGNSA. The length of the CDR3 is 15 residues. CDR3 DNA sequence: TGTGCCAGCATCGCGGGGGCCCAGGTTCGCACTGAAGCTTTCTTT. Translation: CASIAGAQVRTEAFF.

This clone has just a few counts. The rearrangement links TRBV27 to TRBJ2-7, with D possibly matching TRBD2 (5 bases). The CDR3 covers 14 residues. CDR1 is MNHEY and CDR2 is SMNVEV in the germline V gene (reference sequence). Trimming took off 5 bases at V and 5 bases at J, with 16 bases between the two ends. CDR3 sequence reads: CASSHLARENEQYF. DNA for the CDR3: TGTGCCAGCAGTCACCTCGCGAGGGAGAACGAGCAGTACTTC.

The genes are TRBV7-2 and TRBJ2-7, with TRBD1 matching 9 bases. J was trimmed by 6 bases and V by 5 bases; bases with no gene match: 11. The CDR3 extends over 15 amino acids. Germline-derived CDR1 and CDR2 are SGHTA and FQGNSA. CDR3 in amino acids: CASSSSRTGAAEQYF. In DNA, the CDR3 is TGTGCCAGCAGCAGCAGCCGGACAGGGGCTGCCGAGCAGTACTTC.

CDR3 DNA: TGCAGCGCCAAACAGGGAGATGGCTACACCTTC. Protein product: CSAKQGDGYTF. J is TRBJ1-2 and V is TRBV29-1; D possibly corresponds to TRBD1 (6 bases). This CDR3 comprises 11 residues. The germline gives CDR1 SQVTM, CDR2 ANQGSEA. V was cut by 7 bases and J by 6 bases, with 12 bases left in between. Full variable domain (outside the CDR3, taken from reference TRBV29-1 and TRBJ1-2): SAVISQKPSRDICQRGTSLTIQCQVDSQVTMMFWYRQQPGQSLTLIATANQGSEATYESGFVIDKFPISRPNLTFSTLTVSNMSPEDSSIYLCSAKQGDGYTFGSGTRLTVV.

The CDR3 spells CASLAKNTEAFF. DNA of the CDR3: TGTGCCAGCCTTGCGAAGAACACTGAAGCTTTCTTT. This sequence joins TRBV6-5 and TRBJ1-1; no firm D call. The CDR3 totals 12 residues. Germline V CDR1 and CDR2: MNHEY, SVGAGI. Deletions cut 8 bases from V and 1 base from J, with 8 bases between.

The chain recombines TRBV3-1 (or the pseudogene TRBV3-2) with TRBJ1-1, with D possibly matching TRBD1 (6 bases). The V and J ends lost 0 bases and 7 bases respectively, with 12 bases between them. This CDR3 comprises 14 residues. Looked up from germline, CDR1 is LGHDT and CDR2 is YNNKEL (reference sequence). Here the CDR3 reads CASSQDGGGGEAFF. The CDR3 nucleotides read TGTGCCAGCAGCCAAGATGGCGGGGGCGGTGAAGCTTTCTTT.

With respect to this clone: A much larger clone differs by one base, so this may be a read error. Other DNA sequences in the same sample also yield this CDR3. The chain uses TRBV5-1 and TRBJ2-3, with D unresolved. V was pared by 4 bases and J by 3 bases, with 9 bases between. The CDR3 runs 13 residues. The germline CDR1 and CDR2 sequences are SGHRS and YFSETQ. The CDR3 DNA reads TGCGCCAGCAGCCTGGACGGGACAGATACGCAGTATTTT. The encoded protein is CASSLDGTDTQYF. The whole variable domain, remainder taken from reference TRBV5-1 and TRBJ2-3, is KAGVTQTPRYLIKTRGQQVTLSCSPISGHRSVSWYQQTPGQGLQFLFEYFSETQRNKGNFPGRFSGRQFSNSRSEMNVSTLELGDSALYLCASSLDGTDTQYFGPGTRLTVL.

The chain has TRBV6-4 and TRBJ2-1; D is perhaps TRBD2 (6 bases). In germline, CDR1 is MRHNA, CDR2 SNTAGT. Trimming left V 6 bases short and J 3 bases short, with 15 bases between. The CDR3 consists of 15 residues. In nucleotides, the CDR3 is TGTGCCAGCAGCCCGTCCGCGGGGCTCTACAATGAGCAGTTCTTC. Translating it yields CASSPSAGLYNEQFF.

This clone has just one count. J is TRBJ2-7 and V is TRBV12-3 or TRBV12-4; D is uncertain. The CDR3 is 11 amino acids. The V gene lost 3 bases and the J gene lost 5 bases, with 5 bases spanning the gap. CDR3 nucleotide sequence: TGTGCCAGCAGTTTTCGCGACGAGCAGTACTTC. It yields the protein CASSFRDEQYF.

The chain employs TRBV11-3 and TRBJ1-1; D is uncertain. The V and J ends lost 4 bases and 4 bases respectively, with 7 bases between them. CDR1 SGHNT and CDR2 YENEEA come from the germline V gene. The CDR3 contains 12 residues. CDR3 nucleotide sequence: TGTGCCAGCAGCTCGGGATCCACTGAAGCTTTCTTT. Its translation: CASSSGSTEAFF. The full variable domain, with the rest looked up from reference TRBV11-3 and TRBJ1-1, is EAGVVQSPRYKIIEKKQPVAFWCNPISGHNTLYWYLQNLGQGPELLIRYENEEAVDDSQLPKDRFSAERLKGVDSTLKIQPAELGDSAVYLCASSSGSTEAFFGQGTRLTVV.

The J gene is TRBJ2-3, the V gene TRBV5-1; a possible D gene is TRBD2 (6 bases). This CDR3 spans 17 amino acids. The germline V gene encodes CDR1 SGHRS and CDR2 YFSETQ. Trimming took off 0 bases at V and 0 bases at J, with 14 bases between the two ends. The CDR3 loop reads CASSLEPSATSTDTQYF. DNA for the CDR3: TGCGCCAGCAGCTTGGAGCCTAGCGCGACTAGCACAGATACGCAGTATTTT. Variable domain in full (rest from reference TRBV5-1 and TRBJ2-3): KAGVTQTPRYLIKTRGQQVTLSCSPISGHRSVSWYQQTPGQGLQFLFEYFSETQRNKGNFPGRFSGRQFSNSRSEMNVSTLELGDSALYLCASSLEPSATSTDTQYFGPGTRLTVL.

The chain carries TRBV9 and TRBJ1-3; D possibly corresponds to TRBD1 (6 bases). This CDR3 spans 18 amino acids. V was trimmed by 3 bases and J by 0 bases, leaving 19 bases between them. Germline CDR1 reads SGDLS; CDR2 reads YYNGEE. CDR3 DNA: TGTGCCAGCAGCGGGAGACGGACAGCCTACTCCTCTGGAAACACCATATATTTT. Translation: CASSGRRTAYSSGNTIYF.

This clone was found a few times. The chain combines TRBV6-1 with TRBJ1-1; 7 bases agree with TRBD1. Germline V gives CDR1 MNHNS, CDR2 SASEGT. CDR3 length equals 15 residues. The V gene end was trimmed by 3 bases and the J gene end by 1 base; junction bases not matched to a gene: 5. CDR3 residues: CASSDLGQANTEAFF. CDR3 nucleotide sequence: TGTGCCAGCAGTGACCTTGGACAGGCGAACACTGAAGCTTTCTTT.

This chain connects TRBV4-2 to TRBJ1-3, with D maybe TRBD1 (5 bases). The length of the CDR3 is 17 residues. Germline-derived CDR1 and CDR2 are LGHNA and YNFKEQ. Trimming removed 1 base from V and 1 base from J, with 14 bases in between. In nucleotides, the CDR3 is TGTGCCAGCAGCCAAGTTGACAGAGCAAGTTCTGGAAACACCATATATTTT. Translating gives CASSQVDRASSGNTIYF.

The count of this clone is one. V gene TRBV3-1 (or the pseudogene TRBV3-2) combines with J gene TRBJ1-2; 8 bases match TRBD1. CDR1 is LGHDT and CDR2 is YNNKEL in the germline V gene (reference sequence). The CDR3 extends over 14 amino acids. V was clipped by 5 bases and J by 6 bases; unmatched bases: 8. CDR3 DNA sequence: TGTGCCAGCAGCGACCGGACAGGGACCAATGGCTACACCTTC. Its protein product is CASSDRTGTNGYTF.

The genes are TRBV5-5 and TRBJ1-4; D may be TRBD1 (6 bases). V gave up 3 bases and J gave up 8 bases, with 14 bases separating them. Looked up from germline, CDR1 is SGHKS and CDR2 is YYEKEE (reference sequence). This CDR3 spans 14 amino acids. This CDR3 reads CASSSQGLGEKLFF. CDR3 DNA: TGTGCCAGCAGCTCGCAGGGGCTGGGGGAAAAACTGTTTTTT.

This clone was picked up a small number of times. The chain joins TRBV14 to TRBJ2-2; D is perhaps TRBD2 (6 bases). Germline V gene data show CDR1 as SGHDN and CDR2 as FVKESK. This CDR3 is 15 amino acids long. V was pared by 3 bases and J by 6 bases, with 14 bases between. The CDR3 region is CASSHLRGGAGELFF. The CDR3 DNA is TGTGCCAGCAGCCATCTTCGGGGCGGGGCCGGGGAGCTGTTTTTT. Full variable domain (remainder filled in from reference TRBV14 and TRBJ2-2): EAGVTQFPSHSVIEKGQTVTLRCDPISGHDNLYWYRRVMGKEIKFLLHFVKESKQDESGMPNNRFLAERTGGTYSTLKVQPAELEDSGVYFCASSHLRGGAGELFFGEGSRLTVL.

V and J are TRBV29-1 and TRBJ2-6, with D possibly matching TRBD2 (5 bases). Germline V lookup: CDR1 SQVTM, CDR2 ANQGSEA. V lost 6 bases, J lost 3 bases, and 6 bases lay in between. This CDR3 spans 12 amino acids. CDR3 loop: CSVEVGANVLTF. The CDR3 DNA reads TGCAGCGTGGAGGTTGGGGCCAACGTCCTGACTTTC.

The chain joins TRBV29-1 to TRBJ1-1; weak D call: TRBD1 (6 bases). The CDR3 has 13 amino acids. Germline V gene data show CDR1 as SQVTM and CDR2 as ANQGSEA. The V end was cut by 4 bases, the J end by 3 bases, with 12 bases between. The CDR3 DNA reads TGCAGCGTTGGTGGGGGCCCGGACACTGAAGCTTTCTTT. This gives the protein CSVGGGPDTEAFF.

The chain carries TRBV18 and TRBJ2-7; 11 nucleotides agree with TRBD1. The germline V gene has CDR1 KGHSH and CDR2 LQKENI. This CDR3 has 15 amino acids. The V and J ends lost 6 bases and 0 bases, in that order; junction bases with no gene match: 4. CDR3 in DNA: TGTGCCAGCTCCCAAGGGACAGGGGGCTCCTACGAGCAGTACTTC. This codes for CASSQGTGGSYEQYF.

This sequence joins TRBV6-1 and TRBJ1-2, with D perhaps matching TRBD1 (5 bases). Germline values: CDR1 MNHNS, CDR2 SASEGT. V lost 2 bases, J lost 1 base, and 11 bases lay in between. The CDR3 length is 15 residues. DNA for the CDR3: TGTGCCAGCAGTGAACAGGGCCTGATTAACTATGGCTACACCTTC. Encoded protein: CASSEQGLINYGYTF.

The chain carries TRBV29-1 and TRBJ1-2, with TRBD1 matching 9 bases. V lost 5 bases and J lost 8; bases outside the gene matches: 9. Germline V gene data show CDR1 as SQVTM and CDR2 as ANQGSEA. The CDR3 extends over 13 amino acids. This CDR3 reads CSVKQGAGLGYTF. The CDR3 DNA follows: TGCAGCGTTAAACAGGGGGCAGGGTTGGGCTACACCTTC.

The chain joins TRBV3-1 (or the pseudogene TRBV3-2) to TRBJ2-3, with D unclear. This CDR3 has 13 amino acids. The ends were cut back, 4 bases at V and 4 bases at J, with 9 bases in the middle. The germline CDR1 and CDR2 sequences are LGHDT and YNNKEL (reference sequence). The DNA of the CDR3 is TGTGCCAGCAGCCCAGGCTCCGCAGATACGCAGTATTTT. It yields the protein CASSPGSADTQYF.

The chain combines TRBV7-2 with TRBJ2-4, with 9 bases that match TRBD2. Germline lookup yields CDR1 SGHTA and CDR2 FQGNSA. The V segment lost 1 base and the J segment 0 bases; nucleotides outside the gene matches: 4. The CDR3 totals 17 residues. CDR3 loop: CASSLGASGVAKNIQYF. For the CDR3, the DNA is TGTGCCAGCAGCTTAGGGGCTAGCGGGGTAGCCAAAAACATTCAGTACTTC.